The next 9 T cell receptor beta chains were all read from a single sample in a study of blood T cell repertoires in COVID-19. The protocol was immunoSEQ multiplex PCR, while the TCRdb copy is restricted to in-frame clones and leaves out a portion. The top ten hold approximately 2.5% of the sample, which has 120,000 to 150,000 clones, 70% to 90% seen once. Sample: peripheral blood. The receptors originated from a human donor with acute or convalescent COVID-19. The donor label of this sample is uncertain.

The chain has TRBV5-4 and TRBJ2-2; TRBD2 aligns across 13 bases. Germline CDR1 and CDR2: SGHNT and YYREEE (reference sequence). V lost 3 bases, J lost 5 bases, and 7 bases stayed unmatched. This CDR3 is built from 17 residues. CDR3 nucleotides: TGTGCCAGCAGCTCACTAGCGGGGGGGCCGGGGACCGGGGAGCTGTTTTTT. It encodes CASSSLAGGPGTGELFF.

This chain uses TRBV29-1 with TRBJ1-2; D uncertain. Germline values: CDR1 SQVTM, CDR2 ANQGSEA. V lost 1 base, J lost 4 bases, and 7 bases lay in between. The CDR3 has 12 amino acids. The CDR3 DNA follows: TGCAGCGTTGAAGGTGAGAGCTATGGCTACACCTTC. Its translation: CSVEGESYGYTF. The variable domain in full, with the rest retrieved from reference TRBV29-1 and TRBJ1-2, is SAVISQKPSRDICQRGTSLTIQCQVDSQVTMMFWYRQQPGQSLTLIATANQGSEATYESGFVIDKFPISRPNLTFSTLTVSNMSPEDSSIYLCSVEGESYGYTFGSGTRLTVV.

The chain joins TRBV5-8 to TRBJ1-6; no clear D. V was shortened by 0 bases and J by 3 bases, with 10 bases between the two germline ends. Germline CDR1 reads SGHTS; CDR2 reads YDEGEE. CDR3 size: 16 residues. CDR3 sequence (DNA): TGTGCCAGCAGCTTGGACCACGGAGTCTATAATTCACCCCTCCACTTT. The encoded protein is CASSLDHGVYNSPLHF.

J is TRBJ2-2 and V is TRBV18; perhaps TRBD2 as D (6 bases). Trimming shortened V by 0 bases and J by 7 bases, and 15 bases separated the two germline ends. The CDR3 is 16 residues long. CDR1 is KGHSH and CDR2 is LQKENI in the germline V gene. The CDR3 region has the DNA TGTGCCAGCTCACCACCCGCCGGGGGTGACGGCGGGGAGCTGTTTTTT. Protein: CASSPPAGGDGGELFF.

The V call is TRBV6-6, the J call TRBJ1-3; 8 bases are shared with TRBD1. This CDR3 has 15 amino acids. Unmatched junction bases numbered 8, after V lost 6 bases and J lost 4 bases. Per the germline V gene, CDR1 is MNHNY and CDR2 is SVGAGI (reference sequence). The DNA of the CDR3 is TGTGCCAGCAGGCGAGGGGGGGACAGGGGAAACACCATATATTTT. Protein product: CASRRGGDRGNTIYF.

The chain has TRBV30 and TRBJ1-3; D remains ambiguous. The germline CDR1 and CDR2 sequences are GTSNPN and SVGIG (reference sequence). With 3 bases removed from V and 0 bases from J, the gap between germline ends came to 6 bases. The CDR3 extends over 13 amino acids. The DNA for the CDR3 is TGTGCCTGGAGCGTATTCTCTGGAAACACCATATATTTT. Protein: CAWSVFSGNTIYF.

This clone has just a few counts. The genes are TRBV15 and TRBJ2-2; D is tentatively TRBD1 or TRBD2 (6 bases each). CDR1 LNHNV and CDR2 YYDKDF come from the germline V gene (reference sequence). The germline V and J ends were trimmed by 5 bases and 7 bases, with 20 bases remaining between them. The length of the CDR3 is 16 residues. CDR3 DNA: TGTGCCACCAGCGGAGGACAGTCTAGCGTGGTCGGGGAGCTGTTTTTT. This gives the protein CATSGGQSSVVGELFF.

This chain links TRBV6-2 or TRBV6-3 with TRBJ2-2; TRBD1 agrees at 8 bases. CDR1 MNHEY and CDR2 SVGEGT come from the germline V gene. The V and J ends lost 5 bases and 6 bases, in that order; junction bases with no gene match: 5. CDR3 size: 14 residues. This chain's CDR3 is CASSSWTGSGELFF. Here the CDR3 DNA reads TGTGCCAGCAGTAGCTGGACAGGGTCCGGGGAGCTGTTTTTT.

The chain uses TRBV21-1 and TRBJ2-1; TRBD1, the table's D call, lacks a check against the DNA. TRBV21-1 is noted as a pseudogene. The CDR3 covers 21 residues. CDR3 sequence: CASSTPSPRPQGQGAFNEQFF. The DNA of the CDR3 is TGTGCCAGCAGCACCCCGTCCCCTCGTCCCCAGGGACAGGGGGCGTTTAATGAGCAGTTCTTC.